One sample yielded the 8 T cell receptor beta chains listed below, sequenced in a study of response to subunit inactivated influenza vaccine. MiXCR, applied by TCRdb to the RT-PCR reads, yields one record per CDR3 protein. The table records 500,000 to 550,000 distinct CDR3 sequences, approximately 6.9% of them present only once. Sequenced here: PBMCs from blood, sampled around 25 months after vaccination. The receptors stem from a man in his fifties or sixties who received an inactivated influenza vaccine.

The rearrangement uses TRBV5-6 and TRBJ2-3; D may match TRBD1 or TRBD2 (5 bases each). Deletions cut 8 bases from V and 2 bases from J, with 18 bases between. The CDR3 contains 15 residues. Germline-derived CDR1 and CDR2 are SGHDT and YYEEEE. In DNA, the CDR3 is TGTGCCAGGGGCCCGGGGCTAGTTTACACAGATACGCAGTATTTT. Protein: CARGPGLVYTDTQYF.

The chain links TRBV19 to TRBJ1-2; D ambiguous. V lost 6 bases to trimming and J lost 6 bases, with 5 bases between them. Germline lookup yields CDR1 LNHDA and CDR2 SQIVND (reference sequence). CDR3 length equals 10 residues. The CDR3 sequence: CASRAHGYTF. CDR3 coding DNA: TGTGCCAGTAGGGCACATGGCTACACCTTC. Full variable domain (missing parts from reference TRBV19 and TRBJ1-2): DGGITQSPKYLFRKEGQNVTLSCEQNLNHDAMYWYRQDPGQGLRLIYYSQIVNDFQKGDIAEGYSVSREKKESFPLTVTSAQKNPTAFYLCASRAHGYTFGSGTRLTVV.

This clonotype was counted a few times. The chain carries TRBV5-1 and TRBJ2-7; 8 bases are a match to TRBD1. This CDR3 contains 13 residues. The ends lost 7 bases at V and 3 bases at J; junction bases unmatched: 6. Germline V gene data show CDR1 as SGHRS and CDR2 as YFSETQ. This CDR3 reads CASGTGTGYEQYF. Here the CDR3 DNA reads TGCGCCAGCGGAACCGGGACAGGCTACGAGCAGTACTTC.

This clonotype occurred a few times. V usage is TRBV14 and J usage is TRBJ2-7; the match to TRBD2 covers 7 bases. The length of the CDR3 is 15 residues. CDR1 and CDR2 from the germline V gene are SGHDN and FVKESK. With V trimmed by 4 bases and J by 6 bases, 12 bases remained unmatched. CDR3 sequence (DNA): TGTGCCAGCAGCCTTCAGCGGGGAGCGATCGCCGAGCAGTACTTC. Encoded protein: CASSLQRGAIAEQYF.

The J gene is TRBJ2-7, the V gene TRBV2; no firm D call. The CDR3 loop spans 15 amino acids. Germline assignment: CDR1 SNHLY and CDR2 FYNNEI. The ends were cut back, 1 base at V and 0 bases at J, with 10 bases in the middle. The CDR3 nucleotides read TGTGCCAGCAGTGAAGGGCTAGTGAGCTCCTACGAGCAGTACTTC. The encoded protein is CASSEGLVSSYEQYF.

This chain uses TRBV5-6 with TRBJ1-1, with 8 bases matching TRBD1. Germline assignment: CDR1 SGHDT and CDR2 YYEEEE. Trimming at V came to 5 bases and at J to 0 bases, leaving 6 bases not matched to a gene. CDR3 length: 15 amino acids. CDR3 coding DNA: TGTGCCAGCAGTCATGGGACAGGAATGAACACTGAAGCTTTCTTT. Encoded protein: CASSHGTGMNTEAFF.

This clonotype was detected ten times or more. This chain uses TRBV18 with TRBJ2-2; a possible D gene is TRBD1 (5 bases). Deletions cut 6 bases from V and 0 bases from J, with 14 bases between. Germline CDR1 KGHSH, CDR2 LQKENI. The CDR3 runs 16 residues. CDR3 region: CASSPRGHSNTGELFF. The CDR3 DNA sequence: TGTGCCAGCTCGCCTCGAGGACATTCGAACACCGGGGAGCTGTTTTTT.

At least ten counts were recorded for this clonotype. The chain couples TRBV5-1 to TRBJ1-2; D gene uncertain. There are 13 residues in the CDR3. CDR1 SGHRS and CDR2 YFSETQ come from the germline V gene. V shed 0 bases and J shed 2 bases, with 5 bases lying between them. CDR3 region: CASSLETNYGYTF. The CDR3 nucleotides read TGCGCCAGCAGCTTGGAGACGAACTATGGCTACACCTTC.